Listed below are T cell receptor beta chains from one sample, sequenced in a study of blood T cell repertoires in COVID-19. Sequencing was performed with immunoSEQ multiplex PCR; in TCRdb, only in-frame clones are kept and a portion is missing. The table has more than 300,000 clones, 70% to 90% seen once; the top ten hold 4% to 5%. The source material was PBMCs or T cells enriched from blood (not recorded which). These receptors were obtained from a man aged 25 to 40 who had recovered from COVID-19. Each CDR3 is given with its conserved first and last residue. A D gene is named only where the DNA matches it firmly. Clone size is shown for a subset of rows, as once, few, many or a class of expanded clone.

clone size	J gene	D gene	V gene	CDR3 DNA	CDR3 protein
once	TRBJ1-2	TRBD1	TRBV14	TGTGCCAGCAGCGCACAGGGGGCCTATGGCTACACCTTC	CASSAQGAYGYTF
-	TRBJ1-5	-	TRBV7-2	TGTGCCAGCAGCAACGTGGGGGGATATAGCAATCAGCCCCAGCATTTT	CASSNVGGYSNQPQHF
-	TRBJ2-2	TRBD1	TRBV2	TGTGCCAGCAGTGCGTTGGCAGGGGGCCCGGGGGAGCTGTTTTTT	CASSALAGGPGELFF
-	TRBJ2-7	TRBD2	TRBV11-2	TGTGCCAGCAGCCCCCCCGGGAGGTTCTACGAGCAGTACTTC	CASSPPGRFYEQYF
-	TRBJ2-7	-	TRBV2	TGTGCCAGCAGTGGGGGCGTGGAATACGAGCAGTACTTC	CASSGGVEYEQYF
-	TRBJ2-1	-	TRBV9	TGTGCCAGCAGATTAGGGGCGGGGCTGGACAATGAGCAGTTCTTC	CASRLGAGLDNEQFF
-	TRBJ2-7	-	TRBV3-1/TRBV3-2	TGTGCCAGCAGCCAAGCGAGAGCGGAGCAGTACTTC	CASSQARAEQYF
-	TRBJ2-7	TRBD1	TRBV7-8	TGTGCCAGCAGCTTATTGGACAGGGATGACGAGCAGTACTTC	CASSLLDRDDEQYF
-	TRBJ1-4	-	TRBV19	TGTGCCAGTAGTATAGACCAGGCGTTGCTGTTTTTT	CASSIDQALLFF
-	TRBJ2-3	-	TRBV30	TGTGCCTGGAGCGGTGGGGGGGCGTTCGGGCCAGATACGCAGTATTTT	CAWSGGGAFGPDTQYF
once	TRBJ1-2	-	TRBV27	TGTGCCAGCGGCCAGAACTATGGCTACACCTTC	CASGQNYGYTF
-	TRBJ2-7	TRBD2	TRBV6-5	TGTGCCAGCAGTAGAACGGGGCGCGGGAGCTACGAGCAGTACTTC	CASSRTGRGSYEQYF
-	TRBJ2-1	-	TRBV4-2	TGTGCCAGCAGCCAAGATTCACGGCGGCCGGGGTCAAGCTCCTACAATGAGCAGTTCTTC	CASSQDSRRPGSSSYNEQFF
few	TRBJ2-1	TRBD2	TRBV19	TGTGCCAGTAGTCCTTACCTAGCGGATACCTACAATGAGCAGTTCTTC	CASSPYLADTYNEQFF
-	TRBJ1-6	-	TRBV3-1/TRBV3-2	TGTGCCAGCAGCCAAGGCGATCCGGATAATTCACCCCTCCACTTT	CASSQGDPDNSPLHF
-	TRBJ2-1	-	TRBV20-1	TGCAGTGCGCTGACAGTCCATGAGCAGTTCTTC	CSALTVHEQFF
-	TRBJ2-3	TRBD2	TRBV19	TGTGCCAGTAGGACTAGCGGGAGATCGGCACATGCAGATACGCAGTATTTT	CASRTSGRSAHADTQYF
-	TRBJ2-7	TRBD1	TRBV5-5	TGTGCCAGCAGCTTAGGGTGGGACAGGGCGACCTACGAGCAGTACTTC	CASSLGWDRATYEQYF
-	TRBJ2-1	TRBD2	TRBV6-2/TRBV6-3	TGTGCCAGCAGTAACTATAGCGGGAGGAACCATCTACAGTTCTTC	CASSNYSGRNHLQFF
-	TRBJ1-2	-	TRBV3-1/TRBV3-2	TGTGCCAGCAGGGGACACAACTATGGCTACACCTTC	CASRGHNYGYTF
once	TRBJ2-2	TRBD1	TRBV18	TGTGCCAGCTCACCGAAAGACAGGGAATCGAACACCGGGGAGCTGTTTTTT	CASSPKDRESNTGELFF
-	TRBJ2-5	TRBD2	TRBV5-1	TGCGCCAGCAGCTTGGTCGGGACTAGCGGGACTTTCCTACTGGGAGAGACCCAGTACTTC	CASSLVGTSGTFLLGETQYF
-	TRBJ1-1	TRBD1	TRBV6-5	TGTGCCAGCAGACCGGGACAGGGTATGAACACTGAAGCTTTCTTT	CASRPGQGMNTEAFF
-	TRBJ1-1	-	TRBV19	TGTGCCAGTAGTATGTTGGGGAGCACTGAAGCTTTCTTT	CASSMLGSTEAFF
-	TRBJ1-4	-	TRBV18	TGTGCCAGCTCACCCCGGCAAGGGGATGAAAAACTGTTTTTT	CASSPRQGDEKLFF
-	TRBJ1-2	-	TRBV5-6	TGTGCCAGCAGCTTAGCGGATGGCTACACCTTC	CASSLADGYTF
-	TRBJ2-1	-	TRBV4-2	TGTGCCAGCAGCCAAGTGGGAGACAATGAGCAGTTCTTC	CASSQVGDNEQFF
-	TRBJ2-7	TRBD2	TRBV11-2	TGTGCCAGCAGCTTAGATCCTAGCGGGAGCGAGCAGTACTTC	CASSLDPSGSEQYF
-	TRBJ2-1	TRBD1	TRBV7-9	TGTGCCAGCAGGGCAGGGGGCTCCTACAATGAGCAGTTCTTC	CASRAGGSYNEQFF
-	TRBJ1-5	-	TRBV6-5	TGTGCCAGCAGTTACCGGCCAGGGATCAATCAGCCCCAGCATTTT	CASSYRPGINQPQHF
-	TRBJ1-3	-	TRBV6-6	TGTGCCAGCAGTTCATTCGGCAGGGTTGGAAACACCATATATTTT	CASSSFGRVGNTIYF
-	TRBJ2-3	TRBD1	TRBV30	TGTGCCTGGAGGGGGACAGGGTCGGATACGCAGTATTTT	CAWRGTGSDTQYF
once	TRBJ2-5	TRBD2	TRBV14	TGTGCCAGCAGCCCACTAGCGGGAGGGCCAGGGACCCAGTACTTC	CASSPLAGGPGTQYF
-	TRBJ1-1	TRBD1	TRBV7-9	TGTGCCAGCAGCTCAGGGGGTACCCCTGAAGCTTTCTTT	CASSSGGTPEAFF
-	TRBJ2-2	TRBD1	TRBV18	TGTGCCAGCTCACTACTGGGGACAGCGAACACCGGGGAGCTGTTTTTT	CASSLLGTANTGELFF
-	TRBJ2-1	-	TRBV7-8	TGTGCCAGCTCCGGGGAGGGGGATTACAATGAGCAGTTCTTC	CASSGEGDYNEQFF
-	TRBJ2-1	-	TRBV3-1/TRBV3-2	TGTGCCAGCAGCCAACGGGGGAGCTACAATGAGCAGTTCTTC	CASSQRGSYNEQFF
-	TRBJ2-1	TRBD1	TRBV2	TGTGCCAGCAGCGGGACAGGGGGCCCCTACAATGAGCAGTTCTTC	CASSGTGGPYNEQFF